This TCR beta chain was captured by sequencing in a study of blood T cell repertoires in COVID-19. Overall study: PBMCs, B-cell-depleted T cells, or T cells were the source of the cDNA or gDNA that made up the material.

In the authors' methods: Nucleated cell number was recorded as an estimate derived from reference gene primer amplification. Libraries were prepared by immunoSEQ multiplex PCR; TCRdb keeps only in-frame clonotypes and omits some of them. V and J calls and clone size follow that table, whereas D and trimming were derived from the DNA. This table holds about 150,000 clones, roughly nine tenths found once. This CDR3 has 14 amino acids. Germline CDR1 and CDR2: LNHNV and YYDKDF (reference sequence). The V gene lost 5 bases and the J gene lost 4 bases, with 14 bases spanning the gap. The specimen was peripheral blood. The V and J genes are TRBV15 and TRBJ1-2; the D is unclear. The receptor's source is a woman in her seventies with acute or convalescent COVID-19. The CDR3 spells CATSVRTTGYGYTF. The CDR3 region has the DNA TGTGCCACCAGCGTACGGACTACTGGCTATGGCTACACCTTC.